These 10 T cell receptor beta chains originate from one sample sequenced in a study of human thymus T cells. Profiled with immunoSEQ multiplex PCR; TCRdb holds only in-frame clones, not every one. This sample has about 60,000 clones, with around 94% found just once. Sample: blood. These TCRs come from a boy younger than two with a congenital heart defect but otherwise immunologically healthy.

Regarding this clone: A far more abundant clone sits one base away, making this likely a read error. The chain uses TRBV5-4 and TRBJ2-7; 7 bases match TRBD1. Losses at the gene ends were 4 bases for V and 2 bases for J; bases not matched to a gene: 9. Germline CDR1 reads SGHNT; CDR2 reads YYREEE (reference sequence). This CDR3 has 15 amino acids. The CDR3 DNA reads as TGTGCCAGCAGCCAAGAGACAGGGAAGGCCTACGAGCAGTACTTC. Translating gives CASSQETGKAYEQYF. Supplemented by reference TRBV5-4 and TRBJ2-7, the full variable domain reads ETGVTQSPTHLIKTRGQQVTLRCSSQSGHNTVSWYQQALGQGPQFIFQYYREEENGRGNFPPRFSGLQFPNYSSELNVNALELDDSALYLCASSQETGKAYEQYFGPGTRLTVT.

The chain joins TRBV6-5 to TRBJ2-7, with D perhaps matching TRBD2 (6 bases). The CDR3 runs 12 residues. CDR1 and CDR2 from the germline V gene are MNHEY and SVGAGI. V was pared by 6 bases and J by 3 bases, with 9 bases between. In nucleotides, the CDR3 is TGTGCCAGCAGCCATAGCGGCTACGAGCAGTACTTC. As protein: CASSHSGYEQYF.

This chain connects TRBV9 to TRBJ2-3; D not certain. Germline V gives CDR1 SGDLS, CDR2 YYNGEE. The CDR3 sequence is 16 residues long. Trimming removed 4 bases at V and 2 bases at J, with 17 bases between. CDR3 in DNA: TGTGCCAGCAGCCCCCGTGGCTACCCTTACACAGATACGCAGTATTTT. It yields the protein CASSPRGYPYTDTQYF.

This chain joins TRBV7-9 and TRBJ2-3; weak D call: TRBD2 (5 bases). Per the germline V gene, CDR1 is SEHNR and CDR2 is FQNEAQ (reference sequence). Trimming stripped 5 bases from V and 6 bases from J, with 24 bases between. The CDR3 runs 17 residues. CDR3 protein: CASSPFPLQPGRDTQYF. CDR3 nucleotide sequence: TGTGCCAGCAGCCCCTTTCCTTTACAGCCGGGAAGGGATACGCAGTATTTT.

The CDR3 DNA sequence: TGTGCCAGCAGCCCGATAGGCAGATTTAACTATGGCTACACCTTC. This sequence encodes CASSPIGRFNYGYTF. The chain couples TRBV5-8 to TRBJ1-2, with D hard to call. Germline lookup yields CDR1 SGHTS and CDR2 YDEGEE. V lost 4 bases, J lost 1 base, and 14 bases lay in between. This CDR3 has 15 residues.

This chain joins TRBV4-1 and TRBJ2-5, with D perhaps matching TRBD2 (6 bases). Trimming took off 4 bases at V and 5 bases at J, with 14 bases between the two ends. The CDR3 has 14 residues. Per the germline V gene, CDR1 is MGHRA and CDR2 is YSYEKL. The CDR3 loop is CASSLGPGRETQYF. CDR3 nucleotides: TGCGCCAGCAGCCTAGGGCCGGGGAGGGAGACCCAGTACTTC.

The chain uses TRBV27 and TRBJ2-2; 7 bases are a match to TRBD1. This CDR3 spans 14 amino acids. Germline CDR1 and CDR2: MNHEY and SMNVEV (reference sequence). J lost 4 bases, V lost 5 bases, and 4 bases had no gene match. CDR3 nucleotide sequence: TGTGCCAGCAGTACCCGACAGGGCACCGGGGAGCTGTTTTTT. The encoded protein is CASSTRQGTGELFF.

The chain has TRBV9 and TRBJ2-7; TRBD2 aligns across 10 bases. After removal of 7 bases from V and 2 bases from J, the junction contained 6 bases not matched to a gene. From germline, CDR1 is SGDLS and CDR2 YYNGEE. The CDR3 is made up of 14 amino acids. The CDR3 nucleotides read TGTGCCAGCTCGCTAGCGGGAGTGCCCTACGAGCAGTACTTC. Its translation is CASSLAGVPYEQYF. The full variable domain, in which reference TRBV9 and TRBJ2-7 provide the parts outside the CDR3, is DSGVTQTPKHLITATGQRVTLRCSPRSGDLSVYWYQQSLDQGLQFLIQYYNGEERAKGNILERFSAQQFPDLHSELNLSSLELGDSALYFCASSLAGVPYEQYFGPGTRLTVT.

The chain employs TRBV19 and TRBJ2-1; D remains ambiguous. Germline CDR1 reads LNHDA; CDR2 reads SQIVND (reference sequence). The CDR3 has 15 amino acids. The germline V and J ends were trimmed by 7 bases and 0 bases, with 13 bases remaining between them. The CDR3 DNA is TGTGCCAGTACCTTAACTTATTACTCCTACAATGAGCAGTTCTTC. Translation gives CASTLTYYSYNEQFF.

The chain uses TRBV7-2 and TRBJ1-2, with D possibly TRBD1 on 5 matching bases. The V end lost 1 base, the J end lost 7 bases, and 7 bases lay between the germline ends. The CDR3 has 12 residues. Germline assignment: CDR1 SGHTA and CDR2 FQGNSA. CDR3 amino acids: CASSLGGAGYTF. The CDR3, as DNA: TGTGCCAGCAGCTTAGGTGGGGCTGGCTACACCTTC.